The 30 T cell receptor beta chains in this list originate from one sample, sequenced in a study of response to subunit inactivated influenza vaccine. One entry per CDR3 protein, called by TCRdb with MiXCR from the RT-PCR reads. The sample holds around 540,000 distinct CDR3 sequences, 12% seen once. Sequenced material: PBMCs from blood, taken on the day of vaccination. These receptors were obtained from a man aged 50-60 years who received an inactivated influenza vaccine.

V is TRBV5-1 and J is TRBJ2-7; 11 bases are a match to TRBD2. Germline lookup yields CDR1 SGHRS and CDR2 YFSETQ. Unmatched junction bases numbered 2, after V lost 0 bases and J lost 0 bases. CDR3 length: 16 residues. The CDR3 DNA follows: TGCGCCAGCAGCTTGGAGACTAGCGGGATCTCCTACGAGCAGTACTTC. The encoded protein is CASSLETSGISYEQYF.

This clonotype was detected a few times. This chain uses TRBV7-2 with TRBJ2-1; 11 nucleotides align to TRBD2. CDR1 is SGHTA, CDR2 FQGNSA, per germline. Trimming removed 6 bases from V and 3 bases from J; junction bases left unmatched: 7. This CDR3 is 16 amino acids long. The CDR3 loop reads CASRKLAGEVYNEQFF. DNA of the CDR3: TGTGCCAGCAGAAAACTAGCGGGAGAGGTCTACAATGAGCAGTTCTTC.

This clonotype was seen more than once but under ten times. The chain has TRBV5-1 and TRBJ2-7, with D uncertain. The CDR3 length is 14 residues. The ends were cut back, 0 bases at V and 5 bases at J, with 12 bases in the middle. Looked up from germline, CDR1 is SGHRS and CDR2 is YFSETQ. CDR3 loop: CASSLDGPANEQYF. The CDR3 nucleotides read TGCGCCAGCAGCTTGGACGGGCCGGCCAACGAGCAGTACTTC.

This clonotype showed up many times. The chain employs TRBV28 and TRBJ2-7; 10 nucleotides agree with TRBD2. The CDR3 runs 15 residues. Germline values: CDR1 MDHEN, CDR2 SYDVKM. V lost 2 bases and J lost 3; bases outside the gene matches: 4. The CDR3 region has the DNA TGTGCCAGCAGTTTACTAGCGGGAGTAGGCTACGAGCAGTACTTC. Translating gives CASSLLAGVGYEQYF.

About this clonotype: One end of the junction is discordant with germline, which a read error may explain. V is TRBV5-5 and J is TRBJ2-2; the D gene is possibly TRBD2 (7 bases). This CDR3 comprises 16 residues. Germline CDR1 reads SGHKS; CDR2 reads YYEKEE (reference sequence). CDR3 sequence: CASGLGHGGLTGELFF. CDR3 in DNA: TGTGCCAGCGGCTTGGGCCACGGGGGGCTGACCGGGGAGCTGTTTTTT.

This clonotype showed up many times. This chain joins TRBV7-2 and TRBJ2-3; D might be TRBD2 (5 bases). The CDR3 length is 14 residues. Looked up from germline, CDR1 is SGHTA and CDR2 is FQGNSA. With 5 bases removed from V and 8 bases from J, the gap between germline ends came to 17 bases. The CDR3 DNA sequence: TGTGCCAGCAGCCCCGGCGAGGGAATGGGTACGCAGTATTTT. This codes for CASSPGEGMGTQYF.

This chain connects TRBV6-2 or TRBV6-3 to TRBJ2-7, with D hard to call. Trimming stripped 6 bases from V and 2 bases from J, with 14 bases between. Germline V gene data show CDR1 as MNHEY and CDR2 as SVGEGT. The CDR3 runs 14 residues. The CDR3 sequence is CASRNFLGTYEQYF. In DNA, the CDR3 is TGTGCCAGCAGAAACTTTCTTGGGACCTACGAGCAGTACTTC.

This clonotype turned up a few times. The chain links TRBV15 to TRBJ2-3, with 11 bases that match TRBD1. V trimming: 0 bases; J trimming: 3 bases; junction bases outside the gene matches: 5. CDR3 length equals 17 residues. Germline-derived CDR1 and CDR2 are LNHNV and YYDKDF (reference sequence). The CDR3 here is CATSRDQGQGVTDTQYF. CDR3 nucleotides: TGTGCCACCAGCAGAGATCAGGGACAGGGGGTGACAGATACGCAGTATTTT.

This clonotype was seen repeatedly, ten times or more. The chain couples TRBV28 to TRBJ2-5; D is ambiguous. CDR1 is MDHEN, CDR2 SYDVKM, per germline. CDR3 length: 14 amino acids. V was shortened by 3 bases and J by 2 bases, with 10 bases between the two germline ends. DNA for the CDR3: TGTGCCAGCAGTTTTGTAGGGCAACAAGAGACCCAGTACTTC. This codes for CASSFVGQQETQYF.

V is TRBV2 and J is TRBJ2-3; possibly TRBD2 for D (5 bases). Deletions cut 5 bases from V and 2 bases from J, with 17 bases between. Looked up from germline, CDR1 is SNHLY and CDR2 is FYNNEI. CDR3 size: 16 residues. In DNA, the CDR3 is TGTGCCAGCAGTCCCAGAGCCCGGGGTAACACAGATACGCAGTATTTT. Protein product: CASSPRARGNTDTQYF.

This clonotype was counted many times. V gene TRBV7-9 combines with J gene TRBJ2-4; a weak D match, TRBD1 (6 bases). V lost 5 bases to trimming and J lost 1 base, with 15 bases between them. The CDR3 contains 16 residues. Germline CDR1 is SEHNR and CDR2 is FQNEAQ (reference sequence). This chain's CDR3 is CASSNYHRAAKNIQYF. In nucleotides, the CDR3 is TGTGCCAGCAGCAACTACCACAGGGCGGCCAAAAACATTCAGTACTTC.

The chain joins TRBV12-3 or TRBV12-4 to TRBJ2-2; tentatively, D is TRBD2 (6 bases). V lost 8 bases and J lost 6, with 22 bases in between. This CDR3 comprises 16 residues. The CDR3 DNA sequence: TGTGCCAGCCCGACGCCGACTAGTTTAGGAGCCGGGGAGCTGTTTTTT. Its protein is CASPTPTSLGAGELFF.

This clonotype was counted only a few times. The chain is built from TRBV20-1 and TRBJ2-7; D possibly matches TRBD1 or TRBD2 (7 bases each). Germline CDR1 and CDR2: DFQATT and SNEGSKA (reference sequence). V was cut by 7 bases and J by 5 bases, with 21 bases left in between. This CDR3 has 14 residues. CDR3 sequence reads: CSVPGGGNVDEQYF. DNA of the CDR3: TGCAGTGTTCCAGGGGGGGGGAATGTAGACGAGCAGTACTTC.

This clonotype turned up a few times. CDR3 sequence (DNA): TGTGCCAGCAGCGTGGGGACCCTTGGGGACGAGCAGTACTTC. It encodes CASSVGTLGDEQYF. The chain employs TRBV9 and TRBJ2-7; TRBD1 or TRBD2 may be the D gene (5 bases each). The CDR3 loop spans 14 amino acids. The germline V and J ends were trimmed by 2 bases and 5 bases, with 14 bases remaining between them. Germline V gene sequence: CDR1 SGDLS, CDR2 YYNGEE.

The gene calls are TRBV20-1 and TRBJ1-1; D gene ambiguous. Between the trimmed V and J ends, which lost 3 bases and 4 bases, there was a span of 9 bases. There are 12 residues in the CDR3. The V gene's germline CDR1 is DFQATT and CDR2 SNEGSKA (reference sequence). In DNA, the CDR3 is TGCAGTGCTAGCCAGCCGAGCACTGAAGCTTTCTTT. Its translation is CSASQPSTEAFF.

There are a few counts of this clonotype. The chain combines TRBV5-1 with TRBJ2-2, with D tentatively TRBD1 or TRBD2 (6 bases each). This CDR3 is 17 amino acids long. From germline, CDR1 is SGHRS and CDR2 YFSETQ. V was clipped by 1 base and J by 4 bases, with 17 bases between them. The CDR3 DNA sequence: TGCGCCAGCAGCTTGTATGGGGGGCGCCGAGGCACCGGGGAGCTGTTTTTT. Protein: CASSLYGGRRGTGELFF.

The V call is TRBV6-1, the J call TRBJ2-3, with TRBD2 matching 7 bases. V gave up 4 bases and J gave up 5 bases; unmatched junction bases: 15. The CDR3 covers 17 residues. The germline CDR1 and CDR2 sequences are MNHNS and SASEGT. Here the CDR3 DNA reads TGTGCCAGCAGTGCAAGTGGGAGGGCCCAAGCGAGAGATACGCAGTATTTT. Its protein is CASSASGRAQARDTQYF.

This clonotype showed up many times. For the CDR3, the DNA is TGTGCCAGCAGTTTAGATATGGCAGGGAATCAGCCCCAGCATTTT. Residues: CASSLDMAGNQPQHF. This chain uses TRBV12-3 or TRBV12-4 with TRBJ1-5; a possible D gene is TRBD1 (5 bases). This CDR3 is built from 15 residues. V was clipped by 1 base and J by 4 bases, with 11 bases between them.

This clonotype was seen a handful of times. The chain is built from TRBV30 and TRBJ2-4; TRBD1 is a possible D gene (5 bases). Germline-derived CDR1 and CDR2 are GTSNPN and SVGIG (reference sequence). CDR3 length equals 14 residues. Trimming left V 0 bases short and J 0 bases short, with 6 bases between. This CDR3 is CAWSVTGAKNIQYF. CDR3 coding DNA: TGTGCCTGGAGTGTAACAGGAGCCAAAAACATTCAGTACTTC.

There are a few counts of this clonotype. J is TRBJ2-2 and V is TRBV7-2; D is possibly TRBD1 or TRBD2 (5 bases each). This CDR3 is 17 amino acids long. The germline CDR1 and CDR2 sequences are SGHTA and FQGNSA. V lost 5 bases, J lost 3 bases, and 19 bases lay in between. CDR3 protein: CASSPDGAQSYTGELFF. Here the CDR3 DNA reads TGTGCCAGCAGCCCAGACGGGGCCCAATCTTACACCGGGGAGCTGTTTTTT.

The chain carries TRBV4-1 and TRBJ2-5, with 7 bases aligning to TRBD2. CDR1 and CDR2 from the germline V gene are MGHRA and YSYEKL. Germline trimming cut 0 bases from V and 2 bases from J; bases unmatched to any gene: 6. The CDR3 runs 16 residues. The CDR3 DNA is TGCGCCAGCAGCCAAGACGTGCGGGGACTACAAGAGACCCAGTACTTC. Residues: CASSQDVRGLQETQYF.

The rearrangement joins TRBV7-2 to TRBJ2-2; D is unclear. V dropped 4 bases and J dropped 6 bases, with 12 bases sitting between them. This CDR3 is built from 14 residues. Per the germline V gene, CDR1 is SGHTA and CDR2 is FQGNSA. The CDR3 sequence is CASSSQTRAGELFF. As DNA, the CDR3 is TGTGCCAGCAGCTCACAAACAAGGGCCGGGGAGCTGTTTTTT. The full variable domain, in which reference TRBV7-2 and TRBJ2-2 provide the parts outside the CDR3, is GAGVSQSPSNKVTEKGKDVELRCDPISGHTALYWYRQSLGQGLEFLIYFQGNSAPDKSGLPSDRFSAERTGGSVSTLTIQRTQQEDSAVYLCASSSQTRAGELFFGEGSRLTVL.

This chain joins TRBV7-3 and TRBJ2-2, with 13 bases that match TRBD2. The CDR3 is 17 residues long. The V gene's germline CDR1 is SGHTA and CDR2 FQGTGA. V lost 5 bases to trimming and J lost 4 bases; unmatched junction nucleotides: 7. This CDR3 is CASSPTGLAGPTGELFF. CDR3 nucleotide sequence: TGTGCCAGCAGCCCGACGGGACTAGCGGGACCCACCGGGGAGCTGTTTTTT.

At least ten counts were recorded for this clonotype. The chain joins TRBV12-3 or TRBV12-4 to TRBJ2-1, with D hard to call. The CDR3 runs to 14 residues. Trimming stripped 8 bases from V and 3 bases from J, with 14 bases between. The CDR3 DNA follows: TGTGCCAGCTGCGGCGGAAACAACTACAATGAGCAGTTCTTC. Translated: CASCGGNNYNEQFF.

This clonotype showed up just a few times. This chain joins TRBV7-8 and TRBJ2-1; 7 bases match TRBD2. Germline V CDR1 and CDR2: SGHVS, FQNEAQ. The CDR3 contains 16 residues. V shed 5 bases, J shed 12 bases, and the junction held 19 bases outside the gene matches. The CDR3 spells CASSPKRLAPTTRQFF. The DNA of the CDR3 is TGTGCCAGCAGCCCCAAAAGACTAGCCCCTACTACACGGCAGTTCTTC.

This clonotype was counted between two and nine times. The chain combines TRBV7-2 with TRBJ1-2; D is undetermined. V lost 8 bases and J lost 4, with 14 bases in between. Germline CDR1 SGHTA, CDR2 FQGNSA. The CDR3 extends over 13 amino acids. The CDR3 sequence: CASGDPLIYGYTF. Written as DNA, the CDR3 is TGTGCCAGCGGCGACCCGTTAATCTATGGCTACACCTTC.

This clonotype has a handful of counts. The genes are TRBV6-5 and TRBJ2-1; D gene uncertain. Per germline, CDR1 MNHEY and CDR2 SVGAGI. This CDR3 contains 13 residues. The ends were cut back, 0 bases at V and 6 bases at J, with 6 bases in the middle. This CDR3 reads CASSYSTSNEQFF. CDR3 in DNA: TGTGCCAGCAGTTACTCGACCAGCAATGAGCAGTTCTTC.

The sample holds a few counts of this clonotype. The chain is built from TRBV29-1 and TRBJ2-7; D is perhaps TRBD2 (6 bases). CDR1 and CDR2 (germline): SQVTM, ANQGSEA. Trimming pared 6 bases from V and 2 bases from J, leaving 14 bases between. The CDR3 consists of 13 residues. Here the CDR3 DNA reads TGCAGCGTAATAGGGACTGCCCCCTACGAGCAGTACTTC. Translated: CSVIGTAPYEQYF.

The rearrangement links TRBV5-1 to TRBJ2-1; 11 positions match TRBD1. V lost 0 bases and J lost 5; bases outside the gene matches: 10. The CDR3 is 18 residues long. Germline loops: CDR1 SGHRS, CDR2 YFSETQ. The CDR3: CASSLVIRDRGIHNEQFF. The CDR3 bases are TGCGCCAGCAGCTTGGTAATCCGGGACAGGGGGATACACAATGAGCAGTTCTTC.

The chain couples TRBV4-3 to TRBJ2-1; D possibly uses TRBD1 or TRBD2 (6 bases each). The CDR3 extends over 16 amino acids. V lost 0 bases, J lost 7 bases, and 16 bases lay in between. The germline V gene has CDR1 LGHNA and CDR2 YSLEER. The CDR3 loop reads CASSQEGRGGGNEQFF. The CDR3 DNA follows: TGCGCCAGCAGCCAAGAAGGCAGGGGAGGTGGGAATGAGCAGTTCTTC.